These 7 T cell receptor beta chains were sequenced from one sample in a study of T cells in Graves' hyperthyroidism and ophthalmopathy. The CDR3 regions of TCR beta were amplified from RNA transcripts. TCR CDR3 underwent first-round RT-PCR with the HTBI primer set. Using its own MiXCR run on the multiplex PCR reads, TCRdb lists one record per CDR3 protein. The sample has about 98,000 distinct CDR3 sequences, approximately 39% seen once; the top ten hold 10%. The sample was peripheral blood or thyroid tissue (not recorded which). The receptors derive from a woman between 25 and 40 years old with Graves' hyperthyroidism.

This clonotype came up many times. V and J are TRBV2 and TRBJ1-6; no definite D call. This CDR3 is 16 amino acids long. V was trimmed by 2 bases and J by 8 bases, leaving 16 bases between them. Germline V gives CDR1 SNHLY, CDR2 FYNNEI. The CDR3 here is CASSERGPQSHSPLHF. CDR3 coding DNA: TGTGCCAGCAGTGAACGAGGACCCCAGAGCCATTCACCCCTCCACTTT.

This clonotype occurred many times. The chain carries TRBV6-6 and TRBJ1-3, with a tentative D call TRBD1 (5 bases). The CDR3 runs to 15 residues. V lost 6 bases and J lost 4, with 16 bases in between. CDR1 and CDR2 (germline): MNHNY, SVGAGI (reference sequence). This CDR3 reads CASSHNPDRGNTIYF. The CDR3 nucleotides read TGTGCCAGCAGCCACAACCCCGACAGAGGAAACACCATATATTTT.

About this clonotype: An end of the junction does not agree with germline; a read error may underlie this. This chain links TRBV2 with TRBJ2-7; no definite D call. Germline V gene lookup returns CDR1 SNHLY and CDR2 FYNNEI. The CDR3 totals 13 residues. CDR3 sequence reads: CAGNGYGNYEQHF. The CDR3 DNA reads as TGTGCCGGCAATGGGTACGGAAATTACGAGCAGCACTTC.

This clonotype was recorded at least ten times. J is TRBJ1-6 and V is TRBV12-3 or TRBV12-4; 7 bases are shared with TRBD1. V lost 6 bases, J lost 10 bases, and 6 bases stayed unmatched. The CDR3 consists of 13 residues. The CDR3 DNA follows: TGTGCCAGCAGCTCGACAGGGCACTCACCCCTCCACTTT. This gives the protein CASSSTGHSPLHF.

This clonotype was seen repeatedly, ten times or more. The chain has TRBV6-4 and TRBJ2-7, with 11 bases aligning to TRBD1. V lost 7 bases and J lost 0; bases outside the gene matches: 14. In germline, CDR1 is MRHNA, CDR2 SNTAGT. This CDR3 has 18 residues. CDR3 residues: CASKSSDRGPKSSYEQYF. CDR3 nucleotides: TGTGCCAGCAAGTCCTCGGACAGGGGGCCGAAAAGCTCCTACGAGCAGTACTTC.

This clonotype has ten or more counts. The chain carries TRBV6-5 and TRBJ1-2; D is unclear. Germline V lookup: CDR1 MNHEY, CDR2 SVGAGI. The CDR3 is 14 amino acids. Deletions cut 0 bases from V and 2 bases from J, with 7 bases between. CDR3 sequence: CASSYSGRNYGYTF. CDR3 nucleotide sequence: TGTGCCAGCAGTTACTCGGGCAGAAACTATGGCTACACCTTC.

For this clonotype: This may arise from a read error, as a much more abundant clone is one base away. This sequence joins TRBV4-1 and TRBJ1-1; D is perhaps TRBD1 (6 bases). The CDR3 has 16 residues. The ends were cut back, 4 bases at V and 5 bases at J, with 20 bases in the middle. Germline values: CDR1 MGHRA, CDR2 YSYEKL. In DNA, the CDR3 is TGCGCCAGCAGCCGCCCCCTAGGGGGTCCGAGGACTGAAGCTTTCTTT. The encoded protein is CASSRPLGGPRTEAFF.